The sequence of this TCR beta chain was determined in a study of T cell changes during pregnancy in multiple sclerosis. Profiled with immunoSEQ multiplex PCR; TCRdb holds only in-frame clones, not every one. The sample consists of around 57,000 clones, 90% of them appearing once. The sequence was collected from a female donor in good health, enrolled as a control in a pregnancy study. This specimen consisted of peripheral blood, obtained in the third trimester of pregnancy.

The CDR3 loop reads CASSLSLAGVIANTGELFF. CDR3 coding DNA: TGCGCCAGCAGCCTCTCACTAGCGGGGGTAATTGCGAACACCGGGGAGCTGTTTTTT. This rearrangement joins TRBV4-3 to TRBJ2-2; 11 bases align to TRBD2. The ends lost 4 bases at V and 0 bases at J; junction bases unmatched: 10. Per germline, CDR1 LGHNA and CDR2 YSLEER. CDR3 length: 19 residues.